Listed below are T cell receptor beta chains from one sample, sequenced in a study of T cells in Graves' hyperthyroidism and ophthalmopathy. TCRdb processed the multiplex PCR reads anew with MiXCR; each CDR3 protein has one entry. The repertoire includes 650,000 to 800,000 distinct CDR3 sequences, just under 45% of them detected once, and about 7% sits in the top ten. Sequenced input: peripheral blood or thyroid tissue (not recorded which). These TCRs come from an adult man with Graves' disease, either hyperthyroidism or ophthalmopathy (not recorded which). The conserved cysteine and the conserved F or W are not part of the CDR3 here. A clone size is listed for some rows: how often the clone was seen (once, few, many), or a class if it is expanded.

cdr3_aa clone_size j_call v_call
ASSRGDKAGDEKLF few TRBJ1-4 TRBV5-1
SASLSLDRGSYEQY few TRBJ2-7 TRBV20-1
ASSQDYRPYEQY - TRBJ2-7 TRBV7-9
ATRGTDHNQPQH - TRBJ1-5 TRBV24-1
SATFGFSGANVLT - TRBJ2-6 TRBV20-1
ASSSDQGARNTEAF - TRBJ1-1 TRBV5-6
ASSVGMGGSPLH many TRBJ1-6 TRBV9
SVETGGYGANVLT - TRBJ2-6 TRBV29-1
ASSFWTGVAEKLF - TRBJ1-4 TRBV7-9
ASKTGDAYEQY many TRBJ2-7 TRBV19
ASSFPAHYGYT many TRBJ1-2 TRBV12-3/TRBV12-4
ASTQGVPSNQPQH - TRBJ1-5 TRBV7-2
ATSDPGAGTNEKLF many TRBJ1-4 TRBV24-1
AITRQGTVSGANVLT many TRBJ2-6 TRBV10-3
SAKTENYGYT - TRBJ1-2 TRBV20-1
ASSVTDGITEAF - TRBJ1-1 TRBV9
ASSLGDRDDTEAF few TRBJ1-1 TRBV5-1
SASRRGQETQY - TRBJ2-5 TRBV20-1
ASSPRDRGSSTEAF - TRBJ1-1 TRBV7-9
ASSLRQGTRSYEQY - TRBJ2-7 TRBV4-2
ASSYGGNGELF many TRBJ2-2 TRBV6-5
ATSRGKWETQY once TRBJ2-5 TRBV15
ASSALRRSGEKLF - TRBJ1-4 TRBV11-1
ASSPGRWYATNEKLF few TRBJ1-4 TRBV11-3
ATSDQDMTGDGYT - TRBJ1-2 TRBV24-1
ASSLTAPSSGNTIY many TRBJ1-3 TRBV7-2
ASSEAWASGSLYQETQY many TRBJ2-5 TRBV6-1
ASSEQGITSYEQY - TRBJ2-7 TRBV12-3/TRBV12-4
ATSAGGRQETQY - TRBJ2-5 TRBV24-1
ASSVALAVETQY few TRBJ2-5 TRBV9
SASPTSGGKTQY - TRBJ2-5 TRBV20-1
ASSYSTGESNYGYT - TRBJ1-2 TRBV6-5